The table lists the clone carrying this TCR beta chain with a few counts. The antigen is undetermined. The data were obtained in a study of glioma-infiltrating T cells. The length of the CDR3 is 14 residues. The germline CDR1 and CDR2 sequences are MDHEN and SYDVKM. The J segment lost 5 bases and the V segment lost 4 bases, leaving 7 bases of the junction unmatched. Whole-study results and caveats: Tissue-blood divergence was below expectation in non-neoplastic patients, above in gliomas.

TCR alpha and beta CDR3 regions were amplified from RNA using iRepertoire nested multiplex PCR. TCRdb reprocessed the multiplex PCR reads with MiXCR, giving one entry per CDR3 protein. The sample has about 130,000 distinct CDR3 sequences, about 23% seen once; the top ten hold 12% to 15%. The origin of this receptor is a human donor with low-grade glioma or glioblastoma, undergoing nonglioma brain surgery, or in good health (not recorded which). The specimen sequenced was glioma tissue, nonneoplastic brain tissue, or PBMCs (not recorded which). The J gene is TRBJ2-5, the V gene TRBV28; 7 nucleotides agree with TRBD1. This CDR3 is CASSSHQGVETQYF. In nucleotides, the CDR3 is TGTGCCAGCAGTTCTCATCAGGGGGTGGAGACCCAGTACTTC.